A single sample is the source of the 12 T cell receptor beta chains below, sequenced in a study of tumor-infiltrating lymphocytes in primary liver carcinoma. Both RNA and DNA were isolated together from 20-30 mg of bulk tissue that had not been sorted. Starting material of around 460 ng total RNA yielded TCR beta cDNA via a constant-region primer. Slightly modified ARM-PCR, run as three nested multiplex PCR rounds, produced the TCR beta libraries. Both of the initial two PCR rounds ran for roughly 11 cycles and employed TRBV1-TRBV30 forward primers alongside a C-beta reverse primer. Via MiXCR, TCRdb re-called the multiplex PCR reads, giving one row per CDR3 protein. The table records 84,000 or so distinct CDR3 sequences, over 60% of them present only once. Material: liver tumor tissue from sampling region 1. Subset denoted: tumor region T1, superior pole. All receptors derive from a man aged 35-49 years with primary liver carcinoma and hepatitis B virus infection.

This clonotype was observed once. A junction end diverges from the germline sequence, so it may reflect a read error. The J gene is TRBJ2-7, the V gene TRBV6-2 or TRBV6-3; the D gene is possibly TRBD1 (6 bases). The germline CDR1 and CDR2 sequences are MNHEY and SVGEGT. The CDR3 loop spans 14 amino acids. The CDR3 nucleotides are TGTTCCAGCAGTCCAGGACAGAGCTCCTACGAGCAGTACTTC. Its translation is CSSSPGQSSYEQYF.

As concerns this clonotype: Because the CDR3 is missing its conserved closing phenylalanine or tryptophan, this is likely a read error. It is unclear where the CDR3 begins or ends on the DNA, so no DNA is shown, and the CDR3 is as TCRdb lists it. The rearrangement links TRBV30 to TRBJ1-5; the table's D call, TRBD1, has no DNA check behind it. The CDR3 numbers 16 amino acids, ends counted. Germline V lookup: CDR1 GTSNPN, CDR2 SVGIG (reference sequence). The CDR3 protein is CAWSEAGSASNQPQHY.

Only a few counts were recorded for this clonotype. The chain combines TRBV2 with TRBJ2-1; maybe TRBD2 (5 bases). The CDR3 has 11 amino acids. V was pared by 5 bases and J by 9 bases, with 8 bases between. From germline, CDR1 is SNHLY and CDR2 FYNNEI. This chain's CDR3 is CASSRGSEQFF. DNA for the CDR3: TGTGCCAGCAGTCGGGGATCTGAGCAGTTCTTC.

Remarks on this clonotype: At one end the junction does not follow the germline gene, possibly because of a read error. The chain employs TRBV11-2 and TRBJ2-1; weak D call: TRBD2 (6 bases). The CDR3 contains 16 residues. Per the germline V gene, CDR1 is SGHAT and CDR2 is FQNNGV. The CDR3 region has the DNA TGTGCCAGCAGCTCCGGATTAGCGGAAGTTCGCCTGGAAGATGGTTTC. Its translation: CASSSGLAEVRLEDGF.

The J gene is TRBJ1-2, the V gene TRBV6-1; 8 nucleotides match TRBD1. CDR1 and CDR2 from the germline V gene are MNHNS and SASEGT. The CDR3 spans 12 residues. V was clipped by 7 bases and J by 10 bases; unmatched bases: 8. CDR3 loop: CASNGQGGDYTF. For the CDR3, the DNA is TGTGCCAGCAATGGACAGGGAGGAGACTACACCTTC.

In the case of this clonotype: No conserved phenylalanine or tryptophan ends this CDR3, so it is likely a read error. The rearrangement links TRBV11-2 to TRBJ2-5; tentatively, D is TRBD2 (5 bases). The V end lost 5 bases, the J end lost 5 bases, and 21 bases lay between the germline ends. In germline, CDR1 is SGHAT, CDR2 FQNNGV. The CDR3 has 16 residues. CDR3 amino acids: CASSLGSSDPGETQYS. DNA for the CDR3: TGTGCCAGCAGCCTAGGGAGTAGCGACCCGGGGGAGACCCAGTACTCC.

The chain employs TRBV24-1 and TRBJ1-4; no firm D call. The germline V gene encodes CDR1 KGHDR and CDR2 SFDVKD. The CDR3 spans 17 residues. Trimming cost V 6 bases and J 0 bases, with 16 bases left between them. The CDR3 DNA reads TGTGCCACCAGTAATTGGCCCTGGGATACAACTAATGAAAAACTGTTTTTT. Residues: CATSNWPWDTTNEKLFF.

Turning to this clonotype: It is likely a read error, because the conserved phenylalanine at the end of the CDR3 is missing. The rearrangement links TRBV29-1 to TRBJ2-3; 7 nucleotides line up with TRBD1. This CDR3 comprises 13 residues. Losses at the gene ends were 5 bases for V and 8 bases for J; bases not matched to a gene: 10. The germline V gene encodes CDR1 SQVTM and CDR2 ANQGSEA. The CDR3 protein is CSVNQDRLGTQYS. For the CDR3, the DNA is TGCAGCGTTAACCAGGACAGGCTCGGTACGCAGTATTCT.

A note on this clonotype: Sequence at one end of the junction differs from germline and may be a read error. This chain connects TRBV11-2 to TRBJ1-1; no firm D call. There are 13 residues in the CDR3. Per the germline V gene, CDR1 is SGHAT and CDR2 is FQNNGV. CDR3 in DNA: TGCGCGAGCAGCTTTGACGTAGACACTGAAGCTTTCTTT. This encodes CASSFDVDTEAFF.

This chain connects TRBV11-2 to TRBJ2-7; D uncertain. Germline values: CDR1 SGHAT, CDR2 FQNNGV. V lost 4 bases and J 5 bases, leaving 24 bases between the germline ends. This CDR3 region has 17 residues. This chain's CDR3 is CASSSRTRGANRHEQYF. The CDR3 nucleotides are TGTGCCAGCAGCTCCCGGACGAGAGGCGCTAACAGACACGAGCAGTACTTC. Based on the CDR3 plus reference TRBV11-2 and TRBJ2-7, the full variable domain is EAGVAQSPRYKIIEKRQSVAFWCNPISGHATLYWYQQILGQGPKLLIQFQNNGVVDDSQLPKDRFSAERLKGVDSTLKIQPAKLEDSAVYLCASSSRTRGANRHEQYFGPGTRLTVT.

This clonotype appeared once. Germline is not matched at one junction end, which may reflect a read error. This chain connects TRBV12-3 or TRBV12-4 to TRBJ2-3; 12 nucleotides align to TRBD1. The length of the CDR3 is 16 residues. CDR3 sequence reads: CANSTPGTGGDDTQYF. Here the CDR3 DNA reads TGTGCCAACAGTACTCCCGGGACAGGGGGCGACGATACGCAGTATTTT.

Concerning this clonotype itself: Germline is not matched at one junction end, which may reflect a read error. This chain uses TRBV29-1 with TRBJ2-2; D uncertain. Germline V gene sequence: CDR1 SQVTM, CDR2 ANQGSEA. This CDR3 has 14 residues. The DNA for the CDR3 is TGCGGCGTTGTGAGACAATCCAACACCGGGGAGCTGTTTTTT. Protein product: CGVVRQSNTGELFF.